What follows are 26 T cell receptor beta chains derived from one specimen sequenced in a study of untreated major depressive disorder. Clones were sequenced by immunoSEQ multiplex PCR, and TCRdb holds only the in-frame ones, with some missing. The table includes over 20,000 clones, around 87% detected once. The sample was CD4+ T cells from PBMCs. The receptors were gathered from a woman aged 25 to 39 in good health.

This chain joins TRBV21-1 and TRBJ1-5. TRBV21-1 is a known pseudogene. The length of the CDR3 is 17 residues. CDR3 region: CASSKAPSDGRNQPQHF. The CDR3 DNA is TGTGCCAGCAGCAAAGCCCCCTCCGACGGTAGAAATCAGCCCCAGCATTTT.

The table lists this clone with a count of one. For the CDR3, the DNA is TGTGCCAGCTCACCGGGGGGGGGCTCCTACAATGAGCAGTTCTTC. Protein product: CASSPGGGSYNEQFF. V is TRBV18 and J is TRBJ2-1, with TRBD2 identical over 7 bases. Losses at the gene ends were 3 bases for V and 0 bases for J; bases not matched to a gene: 2. The CDR3 is 15 residues long. Looked up from germline, CDR1 is KGHSH and CDR2 is LQKENI.

The chain combines TRBV28 with TRBJ1-2; perhaps TRBD1 as D (5 bases). Per germline, CDR1 MDHEN and CDR2 SYDVKM. Trimming stripped 10 bases from V and 8 bases from J, with 17 bases between. The CDR3 sequence is 12 residues long. CDR3 DNA: TGTGCCACCGTCCGGCGGGGGAGAGGCTACACCTTC. Its protein product is CATVRRGRGYTF.

This clone has a single count. This chain uses TRBV1 with TRBJ1-4. TRBV1 is a recognized pseudogene. The CDR3 totals 18 residues. The CDR3 sequence is CTSSQDSPNNVDGTALFF. The CDR3 region has the DNA TGCACCAGCAGCCAAGATTCCCCCAACAATGTGGACGGAACCGCACTGTTTTTT.

The chain uses TRBV11-1 and TRBJ1-2, with D perhaps TRBD1 (5 bases). Germline V lookup: CDR1 SGHAT, CDR2 FQDESV (reference sequence). Trimming shortened V by 4 bases and J by 0 bases, and 12 bases separated the two germline ends. The CDR3 sequence is 15 residues long. The CDR3 reads CASSSGRGANYGYTF. The CDR3 bases are TGTGCCAGCAGCTCCGGGAGGGGCGCTAACTATGGCTACACCTTC.

For the CDR3, the DNA is TGCGCCAGCAGCTTGGCATCAGGGGGTGGCGAAAAACTGTTTTTT. Translation: CASSLASGGGEKLFF. The chain has TRBV5-1 and TRBJ1-4, with 7 bases matching TRBD1. There are 15 residues in the CDR3. The germline V gene encodes CDR1 SGHRS and CDR2 YFSETQ. After removal of 0 bases from V and 8 bases from J, the junction contained 7 bases not matched to a gene.

The rearrangement joins TRBV14 to TRBJ1-1; no reliable D call. The CDR3 is 13 amino acids. Germline CDR1 reads SGHDN; CDR2 reads FVKESK. With 4 bases removed from V and 0 bases from J, the gap between germline ends came to 6 bases. The CDR3 here is CASSLGMNTEAFF. DNA of the CDR3: TGTGCCAGCAGCCTCGGAATGAACACTGAAGCTTTCTTT.

A note on this clone: At one end, the junction sequence differs from germline, possibly due to a read error. The chain couples TRBV11-3 to TRBJ2-1; D gene unclear. Germline CDR1 reads SGHNT; CDR2 reads YENEEA. The CDR3 covers 13 residues. The CDR3, as DNA: TGTGCCAGCAGCCTAGAGGTGGACAATGAGCAGTTCTTC. Its translation: CASSLEVDNEQFF. Supplemented by reference TRBV11-3 and TRBJ2-1, the full variable domain reads EAGVVQSPRYKIIEKKQPVAFWCNPISGHNTLYWYLQNLGQGPELLIRYENEEAVDDSQLPKDRFSAERLKGVDSTLKIQPAELGDSAVYLCASSLEVDNEQFFGPGTRLTVL.

This sequence joins TRBV2 and TRBJ2-6; D possibly matches TRBD1 or TRBD2 (7 bases each). V lost 8 bases, J lost 6 bases, and 17 bases lay in between. CDR1 and CDR2 (germline): SNHLY, FYNNEI. There are 15 residues in the CDR3. The DNA of the CDR3 is TGTGCCAGCGGAACAGGGGCGGGAGAGGCCAACGTCCTGACTTTC. This codes for CASGTGAGEANVLTF.

The chain combines TRBV7-2 with TRBJ1-2, with 7 bases matching TRBD1. Germline V gives CDR1 SGHTA, CDR2 FQGNSA. The CDR3 contains 15 residues. The junction had 11 bases not matched to a gene; V was cut back by 5 bases and J by 5 bases. This CDR3 is CASSHNTGVNYGYTF. The CDR3 DNA follows: TGTGCCAGCAGCCACAATACAGGGGTCAATTATGGCTACACCTTC.

The chain couples TRBV5-4 to TRBJ1-6; D is unresolved. V was cut by 5 bases and J by 3 bases, with 9 bases left in between. Germline V gives CDR1 SGHNT, CDR2 YYREEE (reference sequence). The CDR3 is 14 amino acids. CDR3 sequence: CASSFDNYNSPLHF. For the CDR3, the DNA is TGTGCCAGCAGTTTTGATAACTATAATTCACCCCTCCACTTT.

The V gene is TRBV27, the J gene TRBJ2-1, with TRBD1 identical over 7 bases. The CDR3 covers 15 residues. Trimming cost V 2 bases and J 7 bases; bases outside gene matches: 8. The germline CDR1 and CDR2 sequences are MNHEY and SMNVEV (reference sequence). CDR3 bases: TGTGCCAGCAGTTTAACCGGGACAGCATCGAATGAGCAGTTCTTC. Protein: CASSLTGTASNEQFF.

This clone was observed a single time. The chain employs TRBV28 and TRBJ2-5, with D maybe TRBD2 (5 bases). Trimming removed 8 bases at V and 0 bases at J, with 10 bases between. The germline V gene has CDR1 MDHEN and CDR2 SYDVKM. The CDR3 consists of 13 residues. CDR3 amino acids: CASGTSYQETQYF. In nucleotides, the CDR3 is TGTGCCAGCGGAACTAGTTACCAAGAGACCCAGTACTTC.

The chain couples TRBV29-1 to TRBJ2-3; possible D gene TRBD2, 6 bases. Germline V gene lookup returns CDR1 SQVTM and CDR2 ANQGSEA. This CDR3 has 15 residues. Trimming removed 5 bases at V and 1 base at J, with 16 bases between. In DNA, the CDR3 is TGCAGCGTTAGCGGCGGGGTTTCCCGCACAGATACGCAGTATTTT. It codes for CSVSGGVSRTDTQYF.

This sequence joins TRBV11-2 and TRBJ2-3; D perhaps matches TRBD1 (5 bases). CDR1 is SGHAT, CDR2 FQNNGV, per germline. Trimming stripped 1 base from V and 2 bases from J, with 13 bases between. CDR3 length equals 16 residues. CDR3 in DNA: TGTGCCAGCAGCTTAGGGTCCTTAGGGGTCACAGATACGCAGTATTTT. It translates to CASSLGSLGVTDTQYF. Based on the CDR3 plus reference TRBV11-2 and TRBJ2-3, the full variable domain is EAGVAQSPRYKIIEKRQSVAFWCNPISGHATLYWYQQILGQGPKLLIQFQNNGVVDDSQLPKDRFSAERLKGVDSTLKIQPAKLEDSAVYLCASSLGSLGVTDTQYFGPGTRLTVL.

This clone was detected a few times. CDR3 sequence reads: CATAGTGSYEQYF. CDR3 DNA sequence: TGTGCCACCGCCGGGACAGGGTCCTACGAGCAGTACTTC. The chain joins TRBV25-1 to TRBJ2-7; 9 bases map to TRBD1. There are 13 residues in the CDR3. Germline V gene data show CDR1 as MGHDK and CDR2 as SYGVNS. The trim removed 10 bases at V and 1 base at J, leaving 5 bases unmatched.

This clone was recorded a few times. The V gene is TRBV30, the J gene TRBJ1-2, with D possibly matching TRBD1 (6 bases). The CDR3 covers 13 residues. V shed 8 bases and J shed 2 bases, with 15 bases lying between them. From germline, CDR1 is GTSNPN and CDR2 SVGIG (reference sequence). The CDR3 spells CALTRGRNYGYTF. The CDR3 DNA reads as TGTGCCCTCACCAGGGGCAGAAACTATGGCTACACCTTC.

The sample holds one count of this clone. This rearrangement joins TRBV7-6 to TRBJ2-2, with 8 nucleotides matching TRBD1. In germline, CDR1 is SGHVS, CDR2 FNYEAQ. J gave up 7 bases and V 3 bases, and 16 bases lay outside the gene matches. There are 18 residues in the CDR3. The CDR3 spells CASSLANPGQATGGELFF. The CDR3 DNA sequence: TGTGCCAGCAGCTTGGCAAACCCGGGACAGGCGACGGGCGGGGAGCTGTTTTTT.

V gene TRBV11-3 combines with J gene TRBJ2-2, with 7 bases aligning to TRBD1. CDR1 is SGHNT and CDR2 is YENEEA in the germline V gene. The CDR3 spans 17 residues. Trimming at V came to 5 bases and at J to 6 bases, leaving 15 bases not matched to a gene. The CDR3 coding sequence is TGTGCCAGCAGCCCCGGCCCCGGACAGGCGTCCGCCGGGGAGCTGTTTTTT. Its protein product is CASSPGPGQASAGELFF.

The V gene is TRBV7-9, the J gene TRBJ1-6, with D perhaps TRBD1 (5 bases). CDR1 and CDR2 from the germline V gene are SEHNR and FQNEAQ (reference sequence). The CDR3 is 14 amino acids. V shed 5 bases and J shed 7 bases, with 12 bases lying between them. The CDR3 sequence is CASSPGTANSPLHF. In DNA form, the CDR3 reads TGTGCCAGCAGCCCCGGGACCGCAAATTCACCCCTCCACTTT. The whole variable domain, remainder taken from reference TRBV7-9 and TRBJ1-6, is DTGVSQNPRHKITKRGQNVTFRCDPISEHNRLYWYRQTLGQGPEFLTYFQNEAQLEKSRLLSDRFSAERPKGSFSTLEIQRTEQGDSAMYLCASSPGTANSPLHFGNGTRLTVT.

CDR3 DNA sequence: TGCGCCAGCAGACCGACAGCGGGGGATGGGAATGAGCAGTTCTTC. It encodes CASRPTAGDGNEQFF. This chain links TRBV5-1 with TRBJ2-1; 8 bases agree with TRBD2. CDR1 is SGHRS and CDR2 is YFSETQ in the germline V gene. With 5 bases clipped from V and 7 bases from J, the junction kept 11 bases outside the gene matches. CDR3 length: 15 residues.

This clone appeared a few times. The V and J genes are TRBV4-2 and TRBJ1-2, with TRBD1 identical over 7 bases. Germline CDR1 and CDR2: LGHNA and YNFKEQ. CDR3 length: 13 residues. Trimming at V came to 4 bases and at J to 4 bases, leaving 3 bases not matched to a gene. The DNA for the CDR3 is TGTGCCAGCAGCCCCAGGACAGGCTATGGCTACACCTTC. The encoded protein is CASSPRTGYGYTF.

The CDR3 loop reads CASSPDNQPQHF. CDR3 nucleotides: TGTGCCAGCTCACCGGATAATCAGCCCCAGCATTTT. V and J are TRBV18 and TRBJ1-5; D remains unclear. V lost 3 bases, J lost 4 bases, and 4 bases lay in between. The CDR3 is 12 residues long. Germline lookup yields CDR1 KGHSH and CDR2 LQKENI. Variable domain in full (rest from reference TRBV18 and TRBJ1-5): NAGVMQNPRHLVRRRGQEARLRCSPMKGHSHVYWYRQLPEEGLKFMVYLQKENIIDESGMPKERFSAEFPKEGPSILRIQQVVRGDSAAYFCASSPDNQPQHFGDGTRLSIL.

V and J are TRBV5-1 and TRBJ1-1; D ambiguous. The CDR3 covers 13 residues. V was pared by 3 bases and J by 1 base, with 7 bases between. Germline V gene sequence: CDR1 SGHRS, CDR2 YFSETQ. CDR3 amino acids: CASSYNRNTEAFF. The CDR3 DNA is TGCGCCAGCAGCTACAACAGGAACACTGAAGCTTTCTTT. The full variable domain, completed using reference TRBV5-1 and TRBJ1-1, is KAGVTQTPRYLIKTRGQQVTLSCSPISGHRSVSWYQQTPGQGLQFLFEYFSETQRNKGNFPGRFSGRQFSNSRSEMNVSTLELGDSALYLCASSYNRNTEAFFGQGTRLTVV.

V usage is TRBV25-1 and J usage is TRBJ2-7, with D perhaps TRBD1 or TRBD2 (5 bases each). This CDR3 comprises 12 residues. V lost 8 bases and J lost 7, with 15 bases in between. Germline CDR1 and CDR2: MGHDK and SYGVNS. The CDR3 sequence: CASGEGQREQYF. The DNA of the CDR3 is TGTGCCAGCGGAGAGGGGCAGCGAGAGCAGTACTTC.

The chain is built from TRBV11-3 and TRBJ2-2, with D hard to call. The V end lost 5 bases, the J end lost 0 bases, and 7 bases lay between the germline ends. The CDR3 loop spans 14 amino acids. CDR1 SGHNT and CDR2 YENEEA come from the germline V gene. Here the CDR3 reads CASSTGTNTGELFF. Here the CDR3 DNA reads TGTGCCAGCAGCACTGGGACGAACACCGGGGAGCTGTTTTTT.